This entry concerns a single TCR beta chain. What it recognizes is unknown. The data derive from a study of post-analysis software for immune sequencing data. Across the study: The disease courses covered relapsing-remitting, secondary progressive and progressive-relapsing multiple sclerosis.

Between the trimmed V and J ends, which lost 8 bases and 5 bases, there was a span of 22 bases. The CDR3 is 15 residues long. From germline, CDR1 is MNHNY and CDR2 SVGAGI (reference sequence). TCR beta cDNA libraries included unique molecular identifiers. When roughly 0.85 to 11 million T cells were used, they gave hundreds of thousands of cDNA molecules. TCRdb reprocessed the PCR reads with MiXCR, giving one entry per CDR3 protein. The sample has around 400,000 distinct CDR3 sequences, roughly 38% seen once. Study results and limitations: F measure clustering grouped samples strongly by preparation batch. In patients, about 5 TRBV segments were more frequent than in controls, with TRBV5-6, TRBV5-1 and TRBV20-1 among them. Comparison with controls showed significantly lower normalized Chao1 diversity in multiple sclerosis patients.

The chain joins TRBV6-6 to TRBJ2-7; TRBD2 might be the D (5 bases). Input material: blood. The sequence was obtained from a girl between 10 and 17 years old with multiple sclerosis. CDR3 region: CASLLNGPGRDEQYF. The CDR3 DNA reads TGTGCCAGCCTTCTTAATGGCCCGGGAAGGGACGAGCAGTACTTC.